This T cell receptor beta chain was documented in a study of cytomegalovirus exposure and HLA in healthy donors. Regarding the study as a whole: Among donors in an Asian-associated ancestry cluster, a later analysis reportedly found fewer N-insertions than the approximately 670-donor mean.

PCR amplification relied on 60 Vbeta primers (plus 13 Jbeta primers). The assay was immunoSEQ multiplex PCR, and TCRdb's table has in-frame clones only and misses some. The sample yields tens of thousands of clones, 78% seen once. Looked up from germline, CDR1 is SNHLY and CDR2 is FYNNEI. This CDR3 is built from 14 residues. J lost 7 bases, V lost 8 bases, and 11 bases had no gene match. A word on this clone: What it binds is not known.

This clonotype was sampled from a male donor in good health and CMV-seropositive. The sample consisted of PBMCs. This rearrangement joins TRBV2 to TRBJ2-1, with TRBD2 matching over 7 bases. CDR3 DNA sequence: TGTGCCAGCGCGATTCCGGGACTACCAAATGAGCAGTTCTTC. Translated: CASAIPGLPNEQFF.